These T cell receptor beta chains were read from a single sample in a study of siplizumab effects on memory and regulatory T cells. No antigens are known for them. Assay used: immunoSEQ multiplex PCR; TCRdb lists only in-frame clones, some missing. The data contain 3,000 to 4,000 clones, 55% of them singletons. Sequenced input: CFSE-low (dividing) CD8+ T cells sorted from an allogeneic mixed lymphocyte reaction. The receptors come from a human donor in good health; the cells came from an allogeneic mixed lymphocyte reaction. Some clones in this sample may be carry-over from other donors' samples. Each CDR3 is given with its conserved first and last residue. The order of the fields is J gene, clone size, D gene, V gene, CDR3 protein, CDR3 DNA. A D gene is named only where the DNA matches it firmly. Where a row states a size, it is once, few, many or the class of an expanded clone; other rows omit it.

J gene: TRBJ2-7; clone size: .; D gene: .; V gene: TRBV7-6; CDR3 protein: CASSSVGDYEQYF; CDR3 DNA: TGTGCCAGCAGCTCAGTGGGAGACTACGAGCAGTACTTC
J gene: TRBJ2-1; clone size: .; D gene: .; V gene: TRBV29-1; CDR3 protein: CSVAPPYEQFF; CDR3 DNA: TGCAGCGTTGCCCCCCCCTATGAGCAGTTCTTC
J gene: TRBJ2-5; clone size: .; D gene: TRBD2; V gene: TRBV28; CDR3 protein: CASSFRLADVYQETQYF; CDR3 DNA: TGTGCCAGCAGTTTCCGACTAGCGGACGTTTACCAAGAGACCCAGTACTTC
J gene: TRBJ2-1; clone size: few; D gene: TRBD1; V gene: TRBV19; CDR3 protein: CASSPTGSSYNEQFF; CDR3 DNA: TGTGCCAGTAGCCCGACAGGGAGCTCCTACAATGAGCAGTTCTTC
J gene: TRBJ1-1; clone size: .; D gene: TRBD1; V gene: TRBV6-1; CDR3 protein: CATGQGEVIEAFF; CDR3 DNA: TGTGCCACTGGACAGGGGGAAGTTATTGAAGCTTTCTTT
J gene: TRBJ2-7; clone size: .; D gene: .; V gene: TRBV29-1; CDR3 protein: CSVEDGGGSYEQYF; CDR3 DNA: TGCAGCGTTGAAGACGGTGGGGGTTCCTACGAGCAGTACTTC
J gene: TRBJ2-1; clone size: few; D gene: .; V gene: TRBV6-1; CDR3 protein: CASSELARPDEQFF; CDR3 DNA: TGTGCCAGCAGTGAACTCGCGCGGCCAGATGAGCAGTTCTTC
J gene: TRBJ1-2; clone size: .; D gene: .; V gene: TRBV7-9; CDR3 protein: CASSFVGGGDYGYTF; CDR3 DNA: TGTGCCAGCAGCTTTGTAGGAGGGGGAGACTATGGCTACACCTTC
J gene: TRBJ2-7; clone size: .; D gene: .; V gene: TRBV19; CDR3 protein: CASSPTPLYEQYF; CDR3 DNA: TGTGCCAGTAGTCCCACCCCCCTCTACGAGCAGTACTTC
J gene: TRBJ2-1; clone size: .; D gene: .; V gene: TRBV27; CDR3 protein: CASSFPNNEQFF; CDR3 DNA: TGTGCCAGCAGTTTTCCGAACAATGAGCAGTTCTTC
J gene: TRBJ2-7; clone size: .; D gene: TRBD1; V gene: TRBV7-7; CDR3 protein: CASSLGTGAYEQYF; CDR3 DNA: TGTGCTAGCAGCTTAGGGACAGGGGCCTACGAGCAGTACTTC
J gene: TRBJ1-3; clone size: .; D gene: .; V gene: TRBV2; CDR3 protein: CASSEVSSSGNTIYF; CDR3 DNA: TGTGCCAGCAGTGAAGTCAGCAGCTCTGGAAACACCATATATTTT
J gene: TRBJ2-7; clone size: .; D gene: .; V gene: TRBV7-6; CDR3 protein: CASSFLYEQYF; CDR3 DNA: TGTGCCAGCAGCTTTCTTTACGAGCAGTACTTC
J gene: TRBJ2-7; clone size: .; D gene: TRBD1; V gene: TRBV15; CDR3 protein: CATSRGDRDDMFDEQYF; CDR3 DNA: TGTGCCACCAGCAGAGGAGACAGGGACGATATGTTTGACGAGCAGTACTTC
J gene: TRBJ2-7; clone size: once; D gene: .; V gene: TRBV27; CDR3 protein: CASSLGRSSYEQYF; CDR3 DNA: TGTGCCAGCAGCCTGGGCAGATCTTCCTACGAGCAGTACTTC
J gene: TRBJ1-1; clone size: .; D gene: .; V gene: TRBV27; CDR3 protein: CASRRNTEAFF; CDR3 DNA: TGTGCCAGCAGGAGGAACACTGAAGCTTTCTTT
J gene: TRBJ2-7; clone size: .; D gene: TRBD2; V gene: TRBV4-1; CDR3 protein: CASSHGSGLAGGKGYEQYF; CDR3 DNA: TGCGCCAGCAGCCATGGATCGGGACTAGCGGGAGGAAAAGGCTATGAGCAGTACTTC
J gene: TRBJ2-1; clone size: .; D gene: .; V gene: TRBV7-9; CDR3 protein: CASSLRTGERNEQFF; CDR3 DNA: TGTGCCAGCAGCTTAAGGACGGGAGAGCGCAATGAGCAGTTCTTC
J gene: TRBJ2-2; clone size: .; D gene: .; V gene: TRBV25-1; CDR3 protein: CASSSQGRDTGELFF; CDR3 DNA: TGTGCCAGCAGTTCCCAGGGGAGGGACACCGGGGAGCTGTTTTTT
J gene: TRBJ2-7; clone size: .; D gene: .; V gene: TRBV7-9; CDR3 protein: CASRQLRTLPYEQYF; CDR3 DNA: TGTGCCAGCAGGCAACTACGGACGTTACCCTACGAGCAGTACTTC
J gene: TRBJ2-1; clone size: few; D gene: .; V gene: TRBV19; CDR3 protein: CASSIWIADYNEQFF; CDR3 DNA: TGTGCCAGTAGTATCTGGATAGCGGATTACAATGAGCAGTTCTTC
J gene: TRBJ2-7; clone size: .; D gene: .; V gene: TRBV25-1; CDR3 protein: CASSEGTWDYEQYF; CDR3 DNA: TGTGCCAGCAGTGAGGGGACTTGGGACTACGAGCAGTACTTC
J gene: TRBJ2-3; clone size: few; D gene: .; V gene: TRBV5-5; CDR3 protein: CASSLVQGTDTQYF; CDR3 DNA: TGTGCCAGCAGCTTGGTGCAGGGTACAGATACGCAGTATTTT
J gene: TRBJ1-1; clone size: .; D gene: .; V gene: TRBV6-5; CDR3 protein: CASEIRYGTEAFF; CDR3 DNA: TGTGCCAGCGAAATAAGGTACGGCACTGAAGCTTTCTTT
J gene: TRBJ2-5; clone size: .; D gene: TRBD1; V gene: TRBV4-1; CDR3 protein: CTSSHLPGQGPETQYF; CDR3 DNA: TGCACCAGCAGCCACCTTCCGGGACAGGGTCCAGAGACCCAGTACTTC
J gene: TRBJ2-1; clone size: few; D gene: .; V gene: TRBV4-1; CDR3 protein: CASSQEPTRGHEQFF; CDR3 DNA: TGCGCCAGCAGCCAAGAACCCACCAGGGGCCATGAGCAGTTCTTC
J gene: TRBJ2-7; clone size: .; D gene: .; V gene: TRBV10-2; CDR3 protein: CASSVALTYEQYF; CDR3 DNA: TGCGCCAGCAGTGTGGCCTTAACCTACGAGCAGTACTTC
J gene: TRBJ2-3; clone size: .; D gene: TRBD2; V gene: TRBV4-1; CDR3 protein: CASSPIAGGAMDTQYF; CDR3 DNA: TGCGCCAGCAGCCCAATAGCGGGGGGGGCCATGGATACGCAGTATTTT
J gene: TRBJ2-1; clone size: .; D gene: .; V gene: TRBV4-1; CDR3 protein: CASSQLAMNEQFF; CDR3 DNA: TGCGCCAGCAGCCAACTAGCGATGAATGAGCAGTTCTTC
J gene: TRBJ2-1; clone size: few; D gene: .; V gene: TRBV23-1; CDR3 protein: CASSLRAYPHNEQFF; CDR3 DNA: TGCGCCAGCAGTCTACGAGCCTATCCACACAATGAGCAGTTCTTC
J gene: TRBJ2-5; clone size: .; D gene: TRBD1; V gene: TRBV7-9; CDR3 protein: CASSLVGTEQETQYF; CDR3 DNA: TGTGCCAGCAGCTTAGTCGGGACAGAGCAAGAGACCCAGTACTTC
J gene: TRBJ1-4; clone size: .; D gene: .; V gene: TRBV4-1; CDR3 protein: CASSQASGRGEKLFF; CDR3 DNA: TGCGCCAGCAGCCAAGCTAGCGGCAGGGGCGAAAAACTGTTTTTT
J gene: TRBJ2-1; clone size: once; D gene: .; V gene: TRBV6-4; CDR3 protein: CASSDSRSSYNEQFF; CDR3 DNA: TGTGCCAGCAGTGACTCTAGAAGCTCCTACAATGAGCAGTTCTTC
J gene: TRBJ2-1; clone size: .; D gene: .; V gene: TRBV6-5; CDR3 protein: CASSFKVYNEQFF; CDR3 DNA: TGTGCCAGCAGTTTCAAGGTTTACAATGAGCAGTTCTTC
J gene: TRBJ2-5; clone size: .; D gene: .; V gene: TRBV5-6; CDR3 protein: CASRNARGMEETQYF; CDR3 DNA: TGTGCCAGCAGAAATGCCAGGGGAATGGAGGAGACCCAGTACTTC
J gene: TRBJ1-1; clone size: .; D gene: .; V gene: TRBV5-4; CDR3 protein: CASSLLGMNTEAFF; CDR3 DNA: TGTGCCAGCAGCTTGTTGGGAATGAACACTGAAGCTTTCTTT
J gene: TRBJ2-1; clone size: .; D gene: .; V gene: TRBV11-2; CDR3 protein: CASSLGLEQFF; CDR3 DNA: TGTGCCAGCAGCTTAGGGCTTGAGCAGTTCTTC
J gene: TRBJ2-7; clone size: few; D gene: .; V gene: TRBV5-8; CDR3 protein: CASSLARGQYF; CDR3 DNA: TGTGCCAGCAGCTTGGCCCGGGGGCAGTACTTC
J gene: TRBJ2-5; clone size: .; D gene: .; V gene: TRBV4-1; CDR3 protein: CASSQVPVTQETQYF; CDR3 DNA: TGCGCCAGCAGCCAAGTTCCAGTAACTCAAGAGACCCAGTACTTC
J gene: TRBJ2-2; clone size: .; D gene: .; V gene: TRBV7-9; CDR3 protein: CASSATGELFF; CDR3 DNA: TGTGCCAGCAGCGCTACCGGGGAGCTGTTTTTT
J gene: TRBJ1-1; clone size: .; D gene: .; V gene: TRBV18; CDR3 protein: CASSSELTIGNTEAFF; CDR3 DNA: TGTGCCAGCTCAAGCGAGCTGACGATTGGGAACACTGAAGCTTTCTTT
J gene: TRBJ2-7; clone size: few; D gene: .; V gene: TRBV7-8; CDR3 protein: CASSFRFSLGGLPYEQYF; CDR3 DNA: TGTGCCAGCAGCTTTCGGTTCAGTTTGGGGGGCCTACCCTACGAGCAGTACTTC